This TCR beta chain is from a study of shared clonotypes between healthy human individuals. CD8 cells regarded as naive lacked CD45RO, were positively chosen for CCR7, and omitted terminally differentiated effector memory CD45RA+ cells. The repertoire was sequenced with immunoSEQ multiplex PCR; TCRdb's copy has only in-frame clones and lacks some. The sample contains about 1.9 million clones, just under 95% of which appear only once. The sample taken for sequencing was naive CD8+ T cells from PBMCs. The TCR originated in a man aged 18-30 years in good health. Some clones in this sample may be carry-over from other donors' samples.

In DNA, the CDR3 is TGTGCCAGCAGCTTAGAGGTGGGACAGGGTCTTCTGGGTGCTTTCTTT. Amino acids: CASSLEVGQGLLGAFF. The V and J genes are TRBV7-9 and TRBJ1-1, with TRBD1 matching 9 bases. CDR3 length: 16 amino acids. Germline values: CDR1 SEHNR, CDR2 FQNEAQ (reference sequence). Germline trimming cut 1 base from V and 11 bases from J; bases unmatched to any gene: 14. The full variable domain, in which reference TRBV7-9 and TRBJ1-1 provide the parts outside the CDR3, is DTGVSQNPRHKITKRGQNVTFRCDPISEHNRLYWYRQTLGQGPEFLTYFQNEAQLEKSRLLSDRFSAERPKGSFSTLEIQRTEQGDSAMYLCASSLEVGQGLLGAFFGQGTRLTVV.